This T cell receptor beta chain was captured in a study of T cells in lung cancer brain metastases. The CDR3 covers 16 residues. The germline V gene encodes CDR1 SGHRS and CDR2 YFSETQ. Trimming shortened V by 1 base and J by 0 bases, and 11 bases separated the two germline ends. Genomic DNA input was roughly 2 to 5.5 ug, equal within pairs. Using immunoSEQ multiplex PCR, the repertoire was profiled, and TCRdb retains in-frame clones only, with some absent. The table shows about 4,900 clones, with about four fifths occurring only once. V usage is TRBV5-1 and J usage is TRBJ2-1, with D possibly matching TRBD2 (6 bases). Sequenced sample: tumor tissue from the primary lung tumor. The receptor was derived from a woman between 45 and 65 years old with non-small cell lung cancer. CDR3 in DNA: TGCGCCAGCAGCTTGACGGGCGGGGCCTCCTACAATGAGCAGTTCTTC. Its translation is CASSLTGGASYNEQFF.